These 24 T cell receptor beta chains share one sample of origin, sequenced in a study of cytomegalovirus exposure and HLA in healthy donors. 60 Vbeta and 13 Jbeta primers were used in PCR. Only in-frame clones appear in the TCRdb table, and some are missing; sequencing was by immunoSEQ multiplex PCR. The sample has nearly 200,000 clones, 80% to 90% seen once. Sequenced input: PBMCs. The receptors originated from a man aged 30 to 45 in good health and CMV-seronegative.

The chain couples TRBV7-6 to TRBJ2-3; TRBD2 agrees at 13 bases. The CDR3 spans 16 residues. J gave up 0 bases and V 6 bases, and 3 bases lay outside the gene matches. The germline CDR1 and CDR2 sequences are SGHVS and FNYEAQ. As DNA, the CDR3 is TGTGCCAGCAGGAGACTAGCGGGGGGAAGCACAGATACGCAGTATTTT. This codes for CASRRLAGGSTDTQYF.

The chain links TRBV28 to TRBJ2-1, with 11 bases that match TRBD2. CDR1 and CDR2 from the germline V gene are MDHEN and SYDVKM. This CDR3 region has 15 residues. V dropped 8 bases and J dropped 6; count of bases not matched to a gene: 9. The CDR3 sequence is CASRPPSGRSNEQFF. In nucleotides, the CDR3 is TGTGCCAGCCGCCCCCCTAGCGGGAGGAGCAATGAGCAGTTCTTC. The whole variable domain, filled in from reference TRBV28 and TRBJ2-1, reads DVKVTQSSRYLVKRTGEKVFLECVQDMDHENMFWYRQDPGLGLRLIYFSYDVKMKEKGDIPEGYSVSREKKERFSLILESASTNQTSMYLCASRPPSGRSNEQFFGPGTRLTVL.

This chain links TRBV4-2 with TRBJ2-7; a possible D gene is TRBD1 (6 bases). The germline V and J ends were trimmed by 0 bases and 0 bases, with 12 bases remaining between them. CDR1 and CDR2 (germline): LGHNA, YNFKEQ. This CDR3 is built from 16 residues. CDR3 sequence reads: CASSQEGQTSSYEQYF. In nucleotides, the CDR3 is TGTGCCAGCAGCCAAGAAGGACAGACGAGCTCCTACGAGCAGTACTTC.

This chain joins TRBV5-6 and TRBJ1-5; possibly TRBD1 for D (5 bases). Trimming stripped 4 bases from V and 6 bases from J, with 17 bases between. Germline-derived CDR1 and CDR2 are SGHDT and YYEEEE. The CDR3 has 15 residues. Written as DNA, the CDR3 is TGTGCCAGCAGCCCAGGATTTGGGGGGGGTCAGCCCCAGCATTTT. Protein product: CASSPGFGGGQPQHF.

A note on this clone: The junction shows a germline mismatch at one end, possibly a read error. The chain carries TRBV15 and TRBJ2-7; D is unresolved. CDR1 LNHNV and CDR2 YYDKDF come from the germline V gene (reference sequence). The CDR3 is 14 residues long. The CDR3 reads CATSRDAETYAQYF. CDR3 DNA sequence: TGTGCCACCAGCAGAGATGCGGAAACCTACGCGCAGTACTTC. The whole variable domain, filled in from reference TRBV15 and TRBJ2-7, reads DAMVIQNPRYQVTQFGKPVTLSCSQTLNHNVMYWYQQKSSQAPKLLFHYYDKDFNNEADTPDNFQSRRPNTSFCFLDIRSPGLGDTAMYLCATSRDAETYAQYFGPGTRLTVT.

This chain links TRBV7-9 with TRBJ2-7; TRBD1 aligns across 8 bases. The germline V gene encodes CDR1 SEHNR and CDR2 FQNEAQ (reference sequence). V gave up 8 bases and J gave up 0 bases; unmatched junction bases: 18. The CDR3 sequence is 18 residues long. CDR3 sequence: CASATHPDRGRGSYEQYF. The CDR3, as DNA: TGTGCCAGCGCCACTCACCCTGACAGGGGAAGGGGCTCCTACGAGCAGTACTTC.

The chain links TRBV11-2 to TRBJ1-6, with D hard to call. V dropped 0 bases and J dropped 2 bases, with 11 bases sitting between them. Germline V gives CDR1 SGHAT, CDR2 FQNNGV. CDR3 size: 17 residues. The CDR3 sequence is CASSLDRGKAYNSPLHF. In nucleotides, the CDR3 is TGTGCCAGCAGCTTAGATCGAGGGAAGGCCTATAATTCACCCCTCCACTTT. Full variable domain (outside the CDR3, taken from reference TRBV11-2 and TRBJ1-6): EAGVAQSPRYKIIEKRQSVAFWCNPISGHATLYWYQQILGQGPKLLIQFQNNGVVDDSQLPKDRFSAERLKGVDSTLKIQPAKLEDSAVYLCASSLDRGKAYNSPLHFGNGTRLTVT.

The genes are TRBV4-1 and TRBJ1-5; D ambiguous. V shed 0 bases and J shed 4 bases, with 10 bases lying between them. CDR1 and CDR2 (germline): MGHRA, YSYEKL. This CDR3 comprises 15 residues. The DNA of the CDR3 is TGCGCCAGCAGCCAAGACGTTCGAGGGAATCAGCCCCAGCATTTT. It encodes CASSQDVRGNQPQHF.

The chain carries TRBV7-6 and TRBJ2-1; D not resolved. The V gene lost 5 bases and the J gene lost 13 bases, with 18 bases spanning the gap. This CDR3 contains 13 residues. Germline loops: CDR1 SGHVS, CDR2 FNYEAQ. CDR3 DNA sequence: TGTGCCAGCAGCCAAACGCGGCCCGAGGCCCAGTTCTTC. It encodes CASSQTRPEAQFF.

This clone appeared once. The CDR3 DNA is TGTGCCAGCAGCTTAACTCGGGACAGAATTTATGGCTACACCTTC. Its protein product is CASSLTRDRIYGYTF. This rearrangement joins TRBV11-3 to TRBJ1-2; 7 positions agree with TRBD1. Trimming cost V 2 bases and J 5 bases; bases outside gene matches: 8. The germline CDR1 and CDR2 sequences are SGHNT and YENEEA. This CDR3 contains 15 residues.

Concerning this clone: Within the sample, other DNA sequences also encode this same CDR3. The V call is TRBV19, the J call TRBJ2-7; 11 bases match TRBD1. The germline gives CDR1 LNHDA, CDR2 SQIVND (reference sequence). The CDR3 has 14 residues. V lost 6 bases, J lost 2 bases, and 3 bases stayed unmatched. CDR3 residues: CASSPGQGAYEQYF. In DNA, the CDR3 is TGTGCCAGTAGCCCGGGACAGGGGGCCTACGAGCAGTACTTC. Full variable domain (rest looked up from reference TRBV19 and TRBJ2-7): DGGITQSPKYLFRKEGQNVTLSCEQNLNHDAMYWYRQDPGQGLRLIYYSQIVNDFQKGDIAEGYSVSREKKESFPLTVTSAQKNPTAFYLCASSPGQGAYEQYFGPGTRLTVT.

J is TRBJ2-2 and V is TRBV5-1, with TRBD1 as a possible D gene (6 bases). The CDR3 loop spans 16 amino acids. Trimming removed 2 bases at V and 4 bases at J, with 15 bases between. CDR1 SGHRS and CDR2 YFSETQ come from the germline V gene. The CDR3 reads CASSFPRQGSTGELFF. CDR3 nucleotide sequence: TGCGCCAGCAGCTTCCCCCGGCAGGGGTCCACCGGGGAGCTGTTTTTT.

This clone is a singleton in its sample. The chain combines TRBV30 with TRBJ2-7, with 9 bases that match TRBD2. CDR1 is GTSNPN and CDR2 is SVGIG in the germline V gene (reference sequence). The CDR3 loop spans 12 amino acids. CDR3 nucleotide sequence: TGTAGCGGGAGGTCCCTCACCTACGAGCAGTACTTC. Translation gives CSGRSLTYEQYF.

CDR3 protein: CASSPSQGLPLYEQYF. In nucleotides, the CDR3 is TGTGCCAGCAGTCCCTCACAGGGGCTCCCACTCTACGAGCAGTACTTC. This sequence joins TRBV27 and TRBJ2-7; TRBD1 matches 7 bases. Germline CDR1 is MNHEY and CDR2 is SMNVEV (reference sequence). J gave up 3 bases and V 5 bases, and 13 bases lay outside the gene matches. The length of the CDR3 is 16 residues.

The chain employs TRBV5-6 and TRBJ1-4; no clear D. The CDR3 has 15 residues. The V end was cut by 1 base, the J end by 1 base, with 8 bases between. The germline V gene has CDR1 SGHDT and CDR2 YYEEEE. CDR3 in DNA: TGTGCCAGCAGCTTGTTCTCGCGAACTAATGAAAAACTGTTTTTT. As protein: CASSLFSRTNEKLFF.

CDR3 residues: CASRDSGGELFF. The DNA of the CDR3 is TGCGCCAGCAGGGACTCGGGCGGGGAGCTGTTTTTT. The rearrangement links TRBV5-1 to TRBJ2-2; D may be TRBD2 (5 bases). Germline V CDR1 and CDR2: SGHRS, YFSETQ. The length of the CDR3 is 12 residues. The V end was cut by 5 bases, the J end by 7 bases, with 9 bases between.

The chain joins TRBV19 to TRBJ2-3; 10 nucleotides line up with TRBD2. V lost 4 bases and J lost 0; bases outside the gene matches: 4. Germline V lookup: CDR1 LNHDA, CDR2 SQIVND (reference sequence). CDR3 length: 16 residues. DNA of the CDR3: TGTGCCAGTAGTAGGCTAGCGGGAGCTAGCACAGATACGCAGTATTTT. It is translated as CASSRLAGASTDTQYF.

This clone was seen a handful of times. The chain couples TRBV30 to TRBJ1-4, with D tentatively TRBD1 (6 bases). Germline V gene sequence: CDR1 GTSNPN, CDR2 SVGIG (reference sequence). Trimming stripped 0 bases from V and 3 bases from J, with 14 bases between. The CDR3 has 16 amino acids. CDR3 DNA sequence: TGTGCCTGGAGTGTACTCCGACAGGCCCCTAATGAAAAACTGTTTTTT. Translated, it gives CAWSVLRQAPNEKLFF.

The rearrangement links TRBV19 to TRBJ2-2; 8 bases are a match to TRBD1. The CDR3 contains 15 residues. The germline CDR1 and CDR2 sequences are LNHDA and SQIVND (reference sequence). V lost 3 bases and J lost 7; bases outside the gene matches: 7. The CDR3 here is CASSIQGAGGGELFF. Written as DNA, the CDR3 is TGTGCCAGTAGTATTCAGGGGGCAGGTGGCGGGGAGCTGTTTTTT.

The chain has TRBV6-6 and TRBJ1-5; D not certain. Germline CDR1 is MNHNY and CDR2 is SVGAGI (reference sequence). CDR3 length: 14 residues. The V and J ends lost 7 bases and 7 bases respectively, with 17 bases between them. The CDR3, as DNA: TGTGCCAGCACCCCCCAGCGCCCCTACCAGCCCCAGCATTTT. Amino acid sequence: CASTPQRPYQPQHF.

The chain recombines TRBV7-6 with TRBJ2-5; D is uncertain. The end of the DNA aligns better with TRBJ2-7, so the J call may be wrong. The V gene's germline CDR1 is SGHVS and CDR2 FNYEAQ. The CDR3 has 14 residues. The CDR3 loop reads CASSLAPSAYEQYF. The CDR3 coding sequence is TGTGCCAGCAGCTTAGCTCCCAGCGCCTACGAGCAGTACTTC.

The V gene is TRBV28, the J gene TRBJ1-2; maybe TRBD1 (5 bases). In germline, CDR1 is MDHEN, CDR2 SYDVKM. Trimming stripped 2 bases from V and 8 bases from J, with 12 bases between. CDR3 length: 13 amino acids. This chain's CDR3 is CASSLIREGGYTF. CDR3 nucleotide sequence: TGTGCCAGCAGTTTAATCAGGGAGGGGGGCTACACCTTC.

J is TRBJ1-2 and V is TRBV1; the table names TRBD1, a call not compared with the DNA. TRBV1 is a documented pseudogene. The CDR3 contains 11 residues. Written as DNA, the CDR3 is TGCACCAGCAGAAACAGGGTTGGCTACACCTTC. It codes for CTSRNRVGYTF.

The chain couples TRBV11-3 to TRBJ2-2; TRBD1 matches at 9 bases. CDR1 is SGHNT and CDR2 is YENEEA in the germline V gene. The junction had 3 bases not matched to a gene; V was cut back by 3 bases and J by 1 base. The CDR3 spans 16 residues. In DNA form, the CDR3 reads TGTGCCAGCAGCTTTCAGGGACAGGGGAACACCGGGGAGCTGTTTTTT. Its protein product is CASSFQGQGNTGELFF. Looking up the rest from reference TRBV11-3 and TRBJ2-2 gives the full variable domain: EAGVVQSPRYKIIEKKQPVAFWCNPISGHNTLYWYLQNLGQGPELLIRYENEEAVDDSQLPKDRFSAERLKGVDSTLKIQPAELGDSAVYLCASSFQGQGNTGELFFGEGSRLTVL.